The clone carrying this T cell receptor beta chain was detected once. What it binds is unknown. J lost 0 bases, V lost 0 bases, and 4 bases had no gene match. The CDR3 runs to 17 residues. Germline V CDR1 and CDR2: LNHNV, YYDKDF (reference sequence). These data come from a study of cytomegalovirus exposure and HLA in healthy donors. General study results and limits: Overall, about 160 TCR beta chains were annotated as cytomegalovirus-associated.

Sequencing used immunoSEQ multiplex PCR; TCRdb keeps in-frame clones, though not all of them. This table holds some 170,000 clones, approximately 86% found once. Sample: PBMCs. The J gene is TRBJ2-2, the V gene TRBV15, with 7 bases matching TRBD1. This TCR was sampled from a man younger than 35 in good health and CMV-seropositive. The CDR3 DNA follows: TGTGCCACCAGCAGAGACTACAGGGGAGCGAACACCGGGGAGCTGTTTTTT. Amino acid sequence: CATSRDYRGANTGELFF.